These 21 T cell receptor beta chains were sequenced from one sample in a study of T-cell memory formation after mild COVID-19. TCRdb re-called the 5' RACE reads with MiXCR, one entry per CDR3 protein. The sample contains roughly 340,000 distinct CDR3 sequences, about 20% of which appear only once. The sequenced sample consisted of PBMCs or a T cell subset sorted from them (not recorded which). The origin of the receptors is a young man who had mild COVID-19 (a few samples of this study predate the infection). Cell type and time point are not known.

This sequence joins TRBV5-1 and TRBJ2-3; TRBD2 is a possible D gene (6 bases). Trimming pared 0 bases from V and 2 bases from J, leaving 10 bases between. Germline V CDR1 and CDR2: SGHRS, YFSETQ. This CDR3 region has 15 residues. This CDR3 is CASSLGLGDTDTQYF. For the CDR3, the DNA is TGCGCCAGCAGCTTGGGACTAGGGGACACAGATACGCAGTATTTT.

DNA of the CDR3: TGTGCCAGCGAAGCCTCGACAGGGCCTGGCTACACCTTC. It yields the protein CASEASTGPGYTF. The chain carries TRBV25-1 and TRBJ1-2, with TRBD1 matching over 7 bases. From germline, CDR1 is MGHDK and CDR2 SYGVNS. Unmatched junction bases numbered 10, after V lost 8 bases and J lost 7 bases. The CDR3 is 13 residues long.

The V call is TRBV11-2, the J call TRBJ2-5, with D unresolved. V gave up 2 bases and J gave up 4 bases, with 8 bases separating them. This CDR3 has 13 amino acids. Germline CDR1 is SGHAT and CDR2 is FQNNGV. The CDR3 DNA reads TGTGCCAGCAGCTTACCCACGGGAGAGACCCAGTACTTC. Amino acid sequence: CASSLPTGETQYF.

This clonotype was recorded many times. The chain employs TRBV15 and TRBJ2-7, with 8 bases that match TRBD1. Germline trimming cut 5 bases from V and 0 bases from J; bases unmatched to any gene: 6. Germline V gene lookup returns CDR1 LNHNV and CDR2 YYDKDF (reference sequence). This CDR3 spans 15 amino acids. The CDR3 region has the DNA TGTGCCACCAGCGGACAGGGACTTAGCTCCTACGAGCAGTACTTC. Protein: CATSGQGLSSYEQYF.

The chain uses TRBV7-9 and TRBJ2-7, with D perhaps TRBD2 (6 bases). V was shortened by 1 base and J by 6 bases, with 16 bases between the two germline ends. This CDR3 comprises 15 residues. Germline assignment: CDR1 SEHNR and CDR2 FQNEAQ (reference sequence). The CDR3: CASSLEGGFPSEQYF. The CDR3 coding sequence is TGTGCCAGCAGCTTAGAGGGAGGCTTCCCCTCCGAGCAGTACTTC.

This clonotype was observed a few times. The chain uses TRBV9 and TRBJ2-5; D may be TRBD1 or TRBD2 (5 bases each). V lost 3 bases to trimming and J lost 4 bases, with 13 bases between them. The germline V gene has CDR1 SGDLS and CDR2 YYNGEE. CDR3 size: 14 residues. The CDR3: CASSAFGTRETQYF. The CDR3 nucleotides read TGTGCCAGCAGCGCTTTCGGGACCCGAGAGACCCAGTACTTC.

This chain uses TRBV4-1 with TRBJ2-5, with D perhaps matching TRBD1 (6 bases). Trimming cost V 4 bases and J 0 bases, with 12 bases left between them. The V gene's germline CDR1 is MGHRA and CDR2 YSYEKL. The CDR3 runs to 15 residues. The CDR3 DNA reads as TGCGCCAGCAGCCGCCTAGAGGGGGACCAAGAGACCCAGTACTTC. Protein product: CASSRLEGDQETQYF.

CDR3 in DNA: TGTGCCAGCAGCCAAGTTGAATTGGCGTGGGGGCCAGATACGCAGTATTTT. It encodes CASSQVELAWGPDTQYF. The genes are TRBV4-2 and TRBJ2-3; D may be TRBD1 (6 bases). The CDR3 extends over 17 amino acids. The germline gives CDR1 LGHNA, CDR2 YNFKEQ. V was trimmed by 1 base and J by 4 bases, leaving 18 bases between them.

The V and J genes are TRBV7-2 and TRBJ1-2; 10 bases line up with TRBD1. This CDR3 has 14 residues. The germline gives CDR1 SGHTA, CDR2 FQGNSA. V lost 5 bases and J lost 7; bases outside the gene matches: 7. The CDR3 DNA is TGTGCCAGCAGCCTCAGACAGGGGGCGGGTGGCTACACCTTC. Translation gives CASSLRQGAGGYTF.

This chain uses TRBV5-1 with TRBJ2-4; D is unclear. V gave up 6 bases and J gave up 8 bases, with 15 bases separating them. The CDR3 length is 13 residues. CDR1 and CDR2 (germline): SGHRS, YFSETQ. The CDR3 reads CASTIGRLDIQYF. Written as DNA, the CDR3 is TGCGCCAGCACCATAGGGCGGTTGGACATTCAGTACTTC. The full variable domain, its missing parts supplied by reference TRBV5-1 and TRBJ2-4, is KAGVTQTPRYLIKTRGQQVTLSCSPISGHRSVSWYQQTPGQGLQFLFEYFSETQRNKGNFPGRFSGRQFSNSRSEMNVSTLELGDSALYLCASTIGRLDIQYFGAGTRLSVL.

Here the CDR3 DNA reads TGTGCCAGCAGTGAGAGTCCGGGGGAGTGCCAGTACTTC. Translation gives CASSESPGECQYF. The chain uses TRBV2 and TRBJ2-5, with a possible D match to TRBD2 (6 bases). The CDR3 spans 13 residues. The V end lost 3 bases, the J end lost 10 bases, and 15 bases lay between the germline ends. The germline gives CDR1 SNHLY, CDR2 FYNNEI. The variable domain in full, completed from reference TRBV2 and TRBJ2-5, reads EPEVTQTPSHQVTQMGQEVILRCVPISNHLYFYWYRQILGQKVEFLVSFYNNEISEKSEIFDDQFSVERPDGSNFTLKIRSTKLEDSAMYFCASSESPGECQYFGPGTRLLVL.

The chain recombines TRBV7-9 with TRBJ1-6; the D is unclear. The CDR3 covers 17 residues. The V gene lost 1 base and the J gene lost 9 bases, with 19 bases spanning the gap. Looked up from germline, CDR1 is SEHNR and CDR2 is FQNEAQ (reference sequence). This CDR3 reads CASSLEGKEARGSPLHF. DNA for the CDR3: TGTGCCAGCAGCTTAGAAGGGAAAGAGGCGCGGGGTTCACCCCTCCACTTT. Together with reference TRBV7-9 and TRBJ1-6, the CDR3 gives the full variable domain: DTGVSQNPRHKITKRGQNVTFRCDPISEHNRLYWYRQTLGQGPEFLTYFQNEAQLEKSRLLSDRFSAERPKGSFSTLEIQRTEQGDSAMYLCASSLEGKEARGSPLHFGNGTRLTVT.

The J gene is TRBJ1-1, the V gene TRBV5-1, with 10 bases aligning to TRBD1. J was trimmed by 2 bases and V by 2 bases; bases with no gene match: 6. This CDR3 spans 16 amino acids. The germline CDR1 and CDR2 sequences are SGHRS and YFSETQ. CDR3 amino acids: CASSFGDRGPNTEAFF. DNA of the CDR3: TGCGCCAGCAGCTTTGGAGACAGGGGGCCTAACACTGAAGCTTTCTTT.

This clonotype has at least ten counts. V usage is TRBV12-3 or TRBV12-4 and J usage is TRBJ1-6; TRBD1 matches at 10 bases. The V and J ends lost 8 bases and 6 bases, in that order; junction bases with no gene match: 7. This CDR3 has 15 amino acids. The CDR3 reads CASRTGTGVNSPLHF. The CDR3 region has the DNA TGTGCCAGCCGTACCGGGACAGGGGTTAATTCACCCCTCCACTTT.

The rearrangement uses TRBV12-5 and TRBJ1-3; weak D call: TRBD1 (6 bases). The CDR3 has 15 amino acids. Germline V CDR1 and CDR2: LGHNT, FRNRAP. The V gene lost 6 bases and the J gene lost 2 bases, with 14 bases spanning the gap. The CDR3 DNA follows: TGTGCTAGTGGCTCGATAGGGGGAACTGGAAACACCATATATTTT. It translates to CASGSIGGTGNTIYF.

The CDR3 sequence: CASSQAGLHEQYF. The CDR3 DNA is TGCGCCAGCAGCCAAGCGGGGTTACACGAGCAGTACTTC. The J gene is TRBJ2-7, the V gene TRBV4-1; D possibly corresponds to TRBD2 (5 bases). The CDR3 loop spans 13 amino acids. CDR1 and CDR2 from the germline V gene are MGHRA and YSYEKL. Trimming pared 1 base from V and 5 bases from J, leaving 9 bases between.

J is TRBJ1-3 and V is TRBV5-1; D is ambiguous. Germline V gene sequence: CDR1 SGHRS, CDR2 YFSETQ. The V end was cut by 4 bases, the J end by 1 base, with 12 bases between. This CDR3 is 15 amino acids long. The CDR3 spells CASSPTAASGNTIYF. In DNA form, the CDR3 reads TGCGCCAGCAGCCCAACCGCCGCATCTGGAAACACCATATATTTT.

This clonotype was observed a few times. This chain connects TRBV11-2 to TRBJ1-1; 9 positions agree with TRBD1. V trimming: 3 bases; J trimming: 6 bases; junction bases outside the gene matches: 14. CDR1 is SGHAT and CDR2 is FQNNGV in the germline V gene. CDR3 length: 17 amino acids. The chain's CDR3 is CASSLGQGSFIRAEAFF. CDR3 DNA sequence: TGTGCCAGCAGCTTGGGACAGGGCAGTTTCATACGGGCTGAAGCTTTCTTT. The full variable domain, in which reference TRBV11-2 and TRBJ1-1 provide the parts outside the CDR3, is EAGVAQSPRYKIIEKRQSVAFWCNPISGHATLYWYQQILGQGPKLLIQFQNNGVVDDSQLPKDRFSAERLKGVDSTLKIQPAKLEDSAVYLCASSLGQGSFIRAEAFFGQGTRLTVV.

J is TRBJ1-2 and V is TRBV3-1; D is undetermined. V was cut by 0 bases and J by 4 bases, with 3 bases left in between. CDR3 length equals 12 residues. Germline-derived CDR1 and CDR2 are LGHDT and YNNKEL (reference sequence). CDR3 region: CASSQEVYGYTF. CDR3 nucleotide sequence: TGTGCCAGCAGCCAAGAGGTCTATGGCTACACCTTC.

Written as DNA, the CDR3 is TGCGCCAGCAGCCAGGGACTATGGGATGCGGATGAGCAGTTCTTC. Its protein product is CASSQGLWDADEQFF. The chain carries TRBV4-3 and TRBJ2-1; 7 bases align to TRBD2. CDR1 is LGHNA, CDR2 YSLEER, per germline. J was trimmed by 8 bases and V by 3 bases; bases with no gene match: 10. There are 15 residues in the CDR3.

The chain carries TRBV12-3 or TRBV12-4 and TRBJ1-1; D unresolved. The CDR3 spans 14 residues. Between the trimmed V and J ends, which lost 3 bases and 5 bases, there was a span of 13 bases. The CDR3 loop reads CASSFGRGRTEAFF. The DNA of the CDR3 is TGTGCCAGCAGTTTCGGGAGAGGTCGGACTGAAGCTTTCTTT.